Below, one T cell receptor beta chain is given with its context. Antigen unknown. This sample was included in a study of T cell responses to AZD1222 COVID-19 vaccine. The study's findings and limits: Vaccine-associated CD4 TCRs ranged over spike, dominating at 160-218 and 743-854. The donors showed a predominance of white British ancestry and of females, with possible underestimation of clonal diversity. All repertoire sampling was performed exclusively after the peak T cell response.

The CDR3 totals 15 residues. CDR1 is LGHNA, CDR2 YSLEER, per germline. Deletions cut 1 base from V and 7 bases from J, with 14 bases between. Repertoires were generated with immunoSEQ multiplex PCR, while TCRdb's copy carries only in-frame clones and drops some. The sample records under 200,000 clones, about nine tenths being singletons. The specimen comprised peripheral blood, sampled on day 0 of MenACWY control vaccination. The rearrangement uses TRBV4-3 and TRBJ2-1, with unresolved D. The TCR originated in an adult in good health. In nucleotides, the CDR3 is TGCGCCAGCAGCCAAGGAGCCTCCGACGGGAATGAGCAGTTCTTC. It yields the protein CASSQGASDGNEQFF.